A selection of T cell receptor beta chains follows, all from one sample in a study of OX40 agonist ivuxolimab in advanced cancers. This table comes from immunoSEQ multiplex PCR, and its TCRdb copy is limited to in-frame clones, with some not included. The top ten hold about 9% of the sample, which has under 65,000 clones, approximately 90% seen once. Sequenced material: CD4+ or CD8+ T cells sorted from blood, taken in a trial of the OX40 agonist ivuxolimab. The receptors come from an adult with an advanced solid tumor such as melanoma, head and neck, liver or kidney cancer. CDR3s include the opening cysteine and the closing phenylalanine or tryptophan. D genes are given only for firm matches. Size is omitted from some rows. Given values are once, few, many or a class for expanded clones.

>.|TRBJ2-7|.|TRBV4-3
CASSQGGGSYEQYF
TGCGCCAGCAGCCAAGGGGGCGGTTCCTACGAGCAGTACTTC
>few|TRBJ1-2|.|TRBV28
CASTGSTNYGYTF
TGTGCCAGCACCGGATCGACTAACTATGGCTACACCTTC
>.|TRBJ2-1|.|TRBV29-1
CSVLVLEVQFF
TGCAGCGTTCTAGTTCTGGAGGTGCAGTTCTTC
>.|TRBJ2-3|TRBD2|TRBV7-8
CASSPSPGLAGGPRDTQYF
TGTGCCAGCAGCCCATCCCCGGGACTAGCGGGGGGGCCTAGGGATACGCAGTATTTT
>.|TRBJ2-3|.|TRBV19
CASSSIEQSSADTQYF
TGTGCCAGTAGTTCCATAGAACAAAGTAGCGCAGATACGCAGTATTTT
>.|TRBJ1-1|.|TRBV9
CASSVEAGVTEAFF
TGTGCCAGCAGCGTAGAGGCAGGGGTAACTGAAGCTTTCTTT
>.|TRBJ2-3|TRBD2|TRBV28
CASSLRNWGLSTDTQYF
TGTGCCAGCAGTTTACGGAATTGGGGACTAAGCACAGATACGCAGTATTTT
>.|TRBJ1-2|.|TRBV25-1
CASSDSVGYYGYTF
TGTGCCAGCAGTGACTCAGTGGGGTACTATGGCTACACCTTC
>.|TRBJ1-1|.|TRBV11-2
CASSLASEDMNTEAFF
TGTGCCAGCAGCTTAGCCTCGGAGGATATGAACACTGAAGCTTTCTTT
>.|TRBJ2-2|.|TRBV7-9
CASRMDSNTGELFF
TGTGCCAGTCGGATGGATTCCAACACCGGGGAGCTGTTTTTT
>.|TRBJ1-2|.|TRBV6-5
CASSYGTNYGYTF
TGTGCCAGCAGTTATGGCACAAACTATGGCTACACCTTC
>.|TRBJ1-1|.|TRBV4-3
CASSQDRGTVNTEAFF
TGCGCCAGCAGCCAAGATCGGGGCACCGTGAACACTGAAGCTTTCTTT
>once|TRBJ2-1|.|TRBV9
CASSKRGEVFATDEQFF
TGTGCCAGCAGCAAAAGGGGGGAAGTTTTCGCGACGGATGAGCAGTTCTTC
>.|TRBJ2-7|TRBD1|TRBV7-9
CASSSLWDRSSYEQYF
TGTGCCAGCAGCTCTCTCTGGGACAGGAGCTCCTACGAGCAGTACTTC
>.|TRBJ2-7|.|TRBV7-2
CASSLEGGSSYEQYF
TGTGCCAGCAGCCTAGAGGGTGGCAGCTCCTACGAGCAGTACTTC
>.|TRBJ2-1|TRBD2|TRBV13
CASSSSLAAYNEQFF
TGTGCCAGCAGCTCCTCCCTAGCGGCCTACAATGAGCAGTTCTTC
>.|TRBJ2-5|.|TRBV4-3
CASSQDSGPFRQETQYF
TGCGCCAGCAGCCAAGATTCTGGACCGTTTAGGCAAGAGACCCAGTACTTC
>.|TRBJ1-5|.|TRBV7-9
CASSSLQGDQPQHF
TGTGCCAGCAGCTCACTACAGGGAGATCAGCCCCAGCATTTT
>.|TRBJ1-4|.|TRBV4-2
CASSLRGAERNEKLFF
TGTGCCAGCAGCCTTCGGGGGGCCGAGCGGAATGAAAAACTGTTTTTT
>.|TRBJ2-5|.|TRBV4-3
CASSQDPLRRELETQYF
TGCGCCAGCAGCCAAGACCCCCTCCGGAGGGAGTTAGAGACCCAGTACTTC
>.|TRBJ1-5|.|TRBV19
CASRGEGYSNQPQHF
TGTGCCAGTAGAGGCGAGGGTTATAGCAATCAGCCCCAGCATTTT
>.|TRBJ1-2|TRBD1|TRBV6-1
CASSELGQGEGGYTF
TGTGCCAGCAGTGAACTGGGACAGGGGGAGGGCGGCTACACCTTC
>.|TRBJ1-1|.|TRBV6-4
CASSDSSGTEAFF
TGTGCCAGCAGTGACTCGTCCGGCACTGAAGCTTTCTTT
>.|TRBJ1-2|TRBD1|TRBV19
CASSRNLQGKRDGYTF
TGTGCCAGTAGTAGGAACTTACAGGGGAAAAGGGATGGCTACACCTTC
>.|TRBJ1-1|.|TRBV6-5
CASSLAGEAFF
TGTGCCAGCAGCCTCGCGGGTGAAGCTTTCTTT
>.|TRBJ2-7|TRBD1|TRBV4-1
CASSQEGQAYEQYF
TGCGCCAGCAGCCAAGAAGGACAGGCTTACGAGCAGTACTTC
>.|TRBJ1-1|.|TRBV28
CASTRGLLDPFF
TGTGCCAGCACCCGAGGACTGCTGGACCCTTTCTTT
>.|TRBJ1-6|.|TRBV7-3
CASSLTGVYGSPLHF
TGTGCCAGCAGCTTAACAGGGGTATATGGGTCACCCCTCCACTTT
>.|TRBJ2-2|.|TRBV4-1
CASSQDRLPWTGELFF
TGCGCCAGCAGCCAAGATCGCCTACCCTGGACCGGGGAGCTGTTTTTT
>.|TRBJ2-1|TRBD2|TRBV5-5
CASSAGLADDNEQFF
TGTGCCAGCAGCGCGGGACTAGCAGACGACAATGAGCAGTTCTTC
>.|TRBJ2-7|.|TRBV10-3
CAISDSAYEQYF
TGTGCCATCAGTGACAGCGCCTACGAGCAGTACTTC
>.|TRBJ2-7|TRBD1|TRBV4-2
CASSQESGTGGLYEQYF
TGTGCCAGCAGCCAAGAGTCTGGGACAGGGGGTCTCTACGAGCAGTACTTC